The rows below give T cell receptor beta chains drawn from one sample of a study of regulatory T cells in long-lasting Graves disease. MiXCR, run by TCRdb on the multiplex PCR reads, gives a single entry per CDR3 protein. The data hold 350,000 to 450,000 distinct CDR3 sequences, with about 15% observed a single time. This same sample was also part of a study on T cells in Graves' hyperthyroidism and ophthalmopathy.

The sample in question was peripheral blood mononuclear cells (PBMCs), obtained at new diagnosis, from a patient treated with antithyroid drugs. These receptors came from a middle-aged woman with Graves disease. Each CDR3 is given with its conserved first and last residue. The D gene is left open where the match is weak. Not every row has a clone size; where given, it reads once, few, many or a size class.

CDR3 length: 13; J gene: TRBJ1-1; D gene: NA; clone size: many; V gene: TRBV7-9; CDR3 protein: CASSAPGNTEAFF; CDR3 DNA: TGTGCCAGCAGCGCCCCGGGGAACACTGAAGCTTTCTTT
CDR3 length: 15; J gene: TRBJ2-1; D gene: TRBD2; clone size: many; V gene: TRBV3-1; CDR3 protein: CASTPGLAGVFEQFF; CDR3 DNA: TGTGCCAGCACCCCGGGACTAGCGGGAGTTTTTGAGCAGTTCTTC
CDR3 length: 20; J gene: TRBJ2-7; D gene: TRBD2; clone size: NA; V gene: TRBV2; CDR3 protein: CASSDGMLGTSGRETYEQYF; CDR3 DNA: TGTGCCAGCAGCGACGGGATGTTGGGGACTAGCGGGAGGGAAACCTACGAGCAGTACTTC
CDR3 length: 13; J gene: TRBJ2-7; D gene: NA; clone size: many; V gene: TRBV28; CDR3 protein: CASSPRDSYEQYF; CDR3 DNA: TGTGCCAGCAGCCCCAGGGATTCCTACGAGCAGTACTTC
CDR3 length: 16; J gene: TRBJ1-1; D gene: NA; clone size: many; V gene: TRBV6-2/TRBV6-3; CDR3 protein: CASSYSTGALNTEAFF; CDR3 DNA: TGTGCCAGCAGTTACTCGACTGGGGCACTGAACACTGAAGCTTTCTTT
CDR3 length: 14; J gene: TRBJ2-3; D gene: NA; clone size: NA; V gene: TRBV29-1; CDR3 protein: CSVMRLGGDGTQYF; CDR3 DNA: TGCAGCGTTATGAGACTGGGGGGCGACGGTACGCAGTATTTT
CDR3 length: 15; J gene: TRBJ1-5; D gene: NA; clone size: NA; V gene: TRBV4-1; CDR3 protein: CASSPSGLRQGPQHF; CDR3 DNA: TGCGCCAGCAGCCCCTCCGGCCTCCGCCAAGGGCCCCAGCATTTT
CDR3 length: 17; J gene: TRBJ2-2; D gene: TRBD1; clone size: few; V gene: TRBV4-1; CDR3 protein: CASSQRADRVTTGELFF; CDR3 DNA: TGCGCCAGCAGCCAAAGGGCCGACAGGGTGACCACCGGGGAGCTGTTTTTT
CDR3 length: 13; J gene: TRBJ2-3; D gene: NA; clone size: few; V gene: TRBV24-1; CDR3 protein: CATSERGTDTQYF; CDR3 DNA: TGTGCCACCAGTGAAAGAGGCACAGATACGCAGTATTTT
CDR3 length: 18; J gene: TRBJ2-6; D gene: NA; clone size: many; V gene: TRBV12-3/TRBV12-4; CDR3 protein: CASRPQGIHPSGANVLTF; CDR3 DNA: TGTGCCAGCAGGCCCCAGGGGATACATCCGTCTGGGGCCAACGTCCTGACTTTC
CDR3 length: 15; J gene: TRBJ2-4; D gene: TRBD2; clone size: NA; V gene: TRBV12-3/TRBV12-4; CDR3 protein: CASGGGEGAKNIQYF; CDR3 DNA: TGTGCCAGCGGGGGGGGAGAGGGGGCCAAAAACATTCAGTACTTC
CDR3 length: 15; J gene: TRBJ1-5; D gene: NA; clone size: NA; V gene: TRBV6-1; CDR3 protein: CASRGDIHLSQPQHF; CDR3 DNA: TGTGCCAGCAGGGGGGACATTCATCTCAGTCAGCCCCAGCATTTT
CDR3 length: 12; J gene: TRBJ2-3; D gene: TRBD1; clone size: many; V gene: TRBV7-9; CDR3 protein: CASATGADTQYF; CDR3 DNA: TGTGCCAGCGCTACAGGGGCAGATACGCAGTATTTT
CDR3 length: 13; J gene: TRBJ2-5; D gene: NA; clone size: many; V gene: TRBV5-1; CDR3 protein: CASRSRTAETQYF; CDR3 DNA: TGCGCCAGCAGATCCAGGACAGCAGAGACCCAGTACTTC
CDR3 length: 15; J gene: TRBJ2-7; D gene: TRBD1; clone size: NA; V gene: TRBV10-2; CDR3 protein: CASRGDSDTFYEQYF; CDR3 DNA: TGCGCCAGCAGGGGGGACAGCGACACATTCTACGAGCAGTACTTC
CDR3 length: 14; J gene: TRBJ1-5; D gene: NA; clone size: many; V gene: TRBV2; CDR3 protein: CASSRTGSNQPQHF; CDR3 DNA: TGTGCCAGCAGCCGCACAGGGAGCAATCAGCCCCAGCATTTT
CDR3 length: 15; J gene: TRBJ1-2; D gene: NA; clone size: many; V gene: TRBV12-3/TRBV12-4; CDR3 protein: CASSLDEVLSYGYTF; CDR3 DNA: TGTGCCAGCAGTTTAGACGAGGTGTTATCCTATGGCTACACCTTC
CDR3 length: 14; J gene: TRBJ2-2; D gene: NA; clone size: NA; V gene: TRBV29-1; CDR3 protein: CSGTVGANTGELFF; CDR3 DNA: TGCAGCGGCACGGTGGGGGCTAACACCGGGGAGCTGTTTTTT
CDR3 length: 18; J gene: TRBJ2-3; D gene: NA; clone size: many; V gene: TRBV6-1; CDR3 protein: CASSESRPGHYRTDTQYF; CDR3 DNA: TGTGCCAGCAGTGAATCCCGACCGGGACACTATCGCACAGATACGCAGTATTTT
CDR3 length: 14; J gene: TRBJ2-7; D gene: NA; clone size: NA; V gene: TRBV28; CDR3 protein: CASSDTPFSYEQYF; CDR3 DNA: TGTGCCAGCTCCGATACACCTTTCTCCTACGAGCAGTACTTC
CDR3 length: 15; J gene: TRBJ1-4; D gene: TRBD1; clone size: many; V gene: TRBV20-1; CDR3 protein: CSARDDDRGGEKLFF; CDR3 DNA: TGCAGTGCTAGAGATGATGACAGGGGTGGTGAAAAACTGTTTTTT
CDR3 length: 14; J gene: TRBJ2-7; D gene: NA; clone size: many; V gene: TRBV6-1; CDR3 protein: CASSAMRGLSEQYF; CDR3 DNA: TGTGCCAGCAGTGCCATGAGAGGGCTTAGCGAGCAGTACTTC
CDR3 length: 15; J gene: TRBJ1-1; D gene: TRBD1; clone size: NA; V gene: TRBV7-9; CDR3 protein: CASSPDREWNTEAFF; CDR3 DNA: TGTGCCAGCAGCCCGGACAGGGAGTGGAACACTGAAGCTTTCTTT
CDR3 length: 16; J gene: TRBJ2-3; D gene: NA; clone size: NA; V gene: TRBV27; CDR3 protein: CASSSRVKRARDTQYF; CDR3 DNA: TGTGCCAGCAGTTCACGTGTTAAGCGGGCACGAGATACGCAGTATTTT
CDR3 length: 17; J gene: TRBJ2-2; D gene: TRBD2; clone size: many; V gene: TRBV6-9; CDR3 protein: CASSYSWTSGNTGELFF; CDR3 DNA: TGTGCCAGCAGTTACAGCTGGACTAGCGGGAACACCGGGGAGCTGTTTTTT
CDR3 length: 17; J gene: TRBJ2-7; D gene: TRBD2; clone size: many; V gene: TRBV27; CDR3 protein: CASSLGTSGRAGNEQYF; CDR3 DNA: TGTGCCAGCAGTTTAGGGACTAGCGGGAGAGCAGGCAACGAGCAGTACTTC
CDR3 length: 14; J gene: TRBJ1-1; D gene: TRBD1; clone size: few; V gene: TRBV20-1; CDR3 protein: CSARSTGGYTEAFF; CDR3 DNA: TGCAGTGCTAGATCCACAGGGGGCTACACTGAAGCTTTCTTT
CDR3 length: 15; J gene: TRBJ2-3; D gene: TRBD1; clone size: many; V gene: TRBV20-1; CDR3 protein: CSASSGQGFTDTQYF; CDR3 DNA: TGCAGTGCCAGTTCGGGACAGGGATTCACAGATACGCAGTATTTT
CDR3 length: 15; J gene: TRBJ2-2; D gene: NA; clone size: many; V gene: TRBV2; CDR3 protein: CASSSVGQNTGELFF; CDR3 DNA: TGTGCCAGCAGCTCTGTGGGACAGAACACCGGGGAGCTGTTTTTT